This entry features one T cell receptor (beta chain) sequence. Its specificity is not known. This sample also contains other DNA sequences that code for the same CDR3. The data were obtained in a study of shared clonotypes between healthy human individuals. Study outcomes and limitations: The study sampled only blood, and tissue repertoires likely differ.

Only in-frame clones appear in the TCRdb table, and some are missing; sequencing was by immunoSEQ multiplex PCR. Among fewer than 1.8 million clones listed, 98% were seen once. The CDR3 covers 18 residues. Germline V lookup: CDR1 SGHRS, CDR2 YFSETQ. Trimming took 4 bases from V and 0 from J; bases not matched to a gene: 7. The sequencing sample was made of naive CD4+ T cells sorted from blood. Regarding subset: CD45RA+ positively selected. This rearrangement joins TRBV5-1 to TRBJ2-7, with 16 bases matching TRBD2. This TCR came from a man younger than 40 in good health. CDR3 residues: CASSRGLAGGPSSYEQYF. The CDR3 DNA is TGCGCCAGCAGCAGGGGACTAGCGGGAGGGCCGAGCTCCTACGAGCAGTACTTC.